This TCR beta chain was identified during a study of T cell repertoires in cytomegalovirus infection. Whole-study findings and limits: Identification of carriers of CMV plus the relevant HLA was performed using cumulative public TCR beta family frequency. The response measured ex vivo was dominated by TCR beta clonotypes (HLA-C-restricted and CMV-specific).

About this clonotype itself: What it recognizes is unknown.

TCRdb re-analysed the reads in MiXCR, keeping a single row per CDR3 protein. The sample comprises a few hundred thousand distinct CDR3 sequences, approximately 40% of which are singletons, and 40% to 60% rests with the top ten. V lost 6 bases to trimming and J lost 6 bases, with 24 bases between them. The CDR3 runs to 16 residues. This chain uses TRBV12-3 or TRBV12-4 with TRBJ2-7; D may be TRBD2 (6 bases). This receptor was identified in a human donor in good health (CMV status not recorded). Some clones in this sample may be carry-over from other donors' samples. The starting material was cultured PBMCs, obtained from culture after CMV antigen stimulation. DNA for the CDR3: TGTGCCAGCAGCATCCGGGGGTCGGGTAGGGATCTCGAGCAGTACTTC. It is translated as CASSIRGSGRDLEQYF.